This T cell receptor beta chain was captured by sequencing in a study of Graves' ophthalmopathy and Graves' hyperthyroidism. Findings and limits, study-wide: With approximately 88% sensitivity and 81.08% specificity, a 13-signature model separated ophthalmopathy from stable hyperthyroidism.

Researchers turned away patients with other autoimmune diseases, uncontrolled infections, pregnancy or lactation. It was on clinical symptoms, serum thyroxine, TRAb, thyroid ultrasound and orbital computed tomography that diagnosis relied. This clonotype occurred a few times. Its antigen remains unidentified. Researchers took RNA transcripts and amplified TCR beta CDR3 regions from them. HTBI primers served in a first-round RT-PCR, which a second-round multiplex PCR followed. One entry per CDR3 protein, called by TCRdb with MiXCR from the multiplex PCR reads. The top ten clones hold 44% of a sample with hundreds of thousands of distinct CDR3 sequences, around 40% of them seen once. Germline V CDR1 and CDR2: SGHAT, FQNNGV. J was trimmed by 5 bases and V by 6 bases; bases with no gene match: 5. This CDR3 has 13 residues.

The TCR comes from an adult man with Graves' ophthalmopathy. The chain links TRBV11-2 to TRBJ2-5, with TRBD1 identical over 8 bases. The sample was peripheral blood. The CDR3 coding sequence is TGTGCCAGCAGGTCACAGGGGGACGAGACCCAGTACTTC. Translation gives CASRSQGDETQYF.